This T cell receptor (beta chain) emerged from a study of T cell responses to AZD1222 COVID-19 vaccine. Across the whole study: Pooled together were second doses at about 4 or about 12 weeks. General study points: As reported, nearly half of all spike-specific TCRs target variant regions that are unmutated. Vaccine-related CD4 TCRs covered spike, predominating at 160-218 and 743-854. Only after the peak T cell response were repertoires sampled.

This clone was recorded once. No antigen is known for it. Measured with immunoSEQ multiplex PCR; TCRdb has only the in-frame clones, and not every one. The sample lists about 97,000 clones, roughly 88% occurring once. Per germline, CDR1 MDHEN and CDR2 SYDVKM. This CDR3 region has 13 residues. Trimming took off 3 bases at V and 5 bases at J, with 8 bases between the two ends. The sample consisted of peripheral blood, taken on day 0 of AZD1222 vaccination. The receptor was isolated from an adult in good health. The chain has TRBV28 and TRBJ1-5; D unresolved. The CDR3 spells CASSFEADQPQHF. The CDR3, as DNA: TGTGCCAGCAGTTTTGAGGCGGATCAGCCCCAGCATTTT.